A selection of T cell receptor beta chains follows, all from one sample in a study of T cells in Graves' hyperthyroidism and ophthalmopathy. TCRdb fed the multiplex PCR reads into MiXCR, producing one record per CDR3 protein. The data contain 250,000 to 300,000 distinct CDR3 sequences, roughly 13% of them singletons. Sample: blood. All receptors come from a woman aged 25 to 39 with Graves' hyperthyroidism that later progressed to Graves' ophthalmopathy. Both conserved end residues are part of each CDR3. Each record gives: V gene, CDR3 protein.

v_gene: TRBV12-3/TRBV12-4
CDR3aa: CASSLRVRVALDTEAFF

v_gene: TRBV6-1
CDR3aa: CASTLDGLTGELFF

v_gene: TRBV7-9
CDR3aa: CASSFRPGQGVGFYNEQFF

v_gene: TRBV7-9
CDR3aa: CASSSNRTSGSSDTQYF

v_gene: TRBV7-8
CDR3aa: CASSFWGRSSYEQYF

v_gene: TRBV6-1
CDR3aa: CASSEGGGWAYEQYF

v_gene: TRBV7-2
CDR3aa: CASSLWWELGDEQFF

v_gene: TRBV7-8
CDR3aa: CASSLYSQGPSF

v_gene: TRBV24-1
CDR3aa: CATSDPQVTSSTDTQYF

v_gene: TRBV4-1
CDR3aa: CASSQGGGQYGYTF

v_gene: TRBV20-1
CDR3aa: CSASTGGELFF